This T cell receptor beta chain was found in a study of metastatic and nonmetastatic thyroid tumors. Study-level background: Where malignant and benign thyroid patients were concerned, repertoires were compared across blood and tumor or nodule tissue.

Under the authors' procedure: A papillary thyroid cancer distant-metastasis classifier was built from CDR3 differences across clinicopathological groups. TCRdb reprocessed the PCR reads via MiXCR. The V and J calls here are based on TCRdb, not the publication. This sample has approximately 16,000 clones, with 9.5% to 15% found just once. This clone was picked up a small number of times. Its antigen is not known. There were no patients who had received any treatment before thyroid surgery. Study-wide results and caveats: Patients with malignant thyroid tumors reportedly had significantly higher TCR beta diversity than those with benign nodules, in blood and tumor.

Sequencing used tumor tissue. The clonotype was recovered from a female donor with papillary thyroid cancer or a benign thyroid nodule (not recorded which). Some clones in this sample may be carry-over from other donors' samples.

DNA for the CDR3: TGCGGTGGCGAGGCGGGATTAACCGAGACCCAGTACTTC. Translation gives CGGEAGLTETQYF. The genes are TRBV20-1 and TRBJ2-5; tentative D call: TRBD2 (6 bases). This CDR3 spans 13 amino acids. Germline-derived CDR1 and CDR2 are DFQATT and SNEGSKA (reference sequence).